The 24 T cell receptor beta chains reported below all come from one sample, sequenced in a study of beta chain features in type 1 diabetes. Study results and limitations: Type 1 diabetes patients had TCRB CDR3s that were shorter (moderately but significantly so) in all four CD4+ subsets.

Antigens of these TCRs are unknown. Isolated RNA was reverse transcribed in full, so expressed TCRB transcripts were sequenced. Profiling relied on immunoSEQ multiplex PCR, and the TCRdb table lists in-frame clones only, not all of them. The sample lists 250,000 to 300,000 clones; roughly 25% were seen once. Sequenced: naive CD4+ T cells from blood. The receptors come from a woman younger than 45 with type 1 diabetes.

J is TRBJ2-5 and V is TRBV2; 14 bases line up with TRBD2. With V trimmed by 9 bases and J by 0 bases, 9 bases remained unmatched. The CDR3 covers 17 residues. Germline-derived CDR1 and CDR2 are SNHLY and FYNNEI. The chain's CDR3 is CARAGTSGREYQETQYF. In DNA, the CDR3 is TGTGCCAGGGCCGGGACTAGCGGGAGAGAGTACCAAGAGACCCAGTACTTC.

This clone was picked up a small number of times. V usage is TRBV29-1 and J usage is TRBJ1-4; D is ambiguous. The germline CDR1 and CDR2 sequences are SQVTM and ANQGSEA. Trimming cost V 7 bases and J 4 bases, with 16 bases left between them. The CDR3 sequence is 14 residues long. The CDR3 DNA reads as TGCAGCGCCGGGGAGGACGGGTTTAATGAAAAACTGTTTTTT. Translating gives CSAGEDGFNEKLFF.

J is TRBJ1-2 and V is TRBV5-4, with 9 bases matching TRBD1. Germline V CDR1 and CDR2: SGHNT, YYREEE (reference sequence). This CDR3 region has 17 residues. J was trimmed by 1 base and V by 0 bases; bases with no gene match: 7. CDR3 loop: CASSLGGTGFFNYGYTF. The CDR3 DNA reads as TGTGCCAGCAGCTTGGGCGGGACAGGGTTTTTTAACTATGGCTACACCTTC.

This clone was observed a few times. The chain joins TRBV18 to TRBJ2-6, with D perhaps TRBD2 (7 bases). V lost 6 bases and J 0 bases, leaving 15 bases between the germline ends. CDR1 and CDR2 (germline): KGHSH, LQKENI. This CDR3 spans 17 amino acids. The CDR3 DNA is TGTGCCAGCTCTTCGAACCGGGGGGCCTCTGGGGCCAACGTCCTGACTTTC. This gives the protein CASSSNRGASGANVLTF.

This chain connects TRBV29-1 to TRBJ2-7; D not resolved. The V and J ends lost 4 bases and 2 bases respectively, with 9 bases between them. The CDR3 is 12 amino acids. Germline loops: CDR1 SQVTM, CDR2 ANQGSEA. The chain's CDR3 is CSVAIRTYEQYF. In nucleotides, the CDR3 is TGCAGCGTTGCTATACGTACCTACGAGCAGTACTTC.

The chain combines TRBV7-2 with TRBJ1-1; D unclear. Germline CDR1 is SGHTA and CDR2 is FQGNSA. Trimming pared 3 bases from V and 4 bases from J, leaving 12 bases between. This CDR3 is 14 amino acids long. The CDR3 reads CASSFMRFGTEAFF. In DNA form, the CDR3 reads TGTGCCAGCAGCTTTATGAGGTTCGGCACTGAAGCTTTCTTT. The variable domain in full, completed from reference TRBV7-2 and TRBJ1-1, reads GAGVSQSPSNKVTEKGKDVELRCDPISGHTALYWYRQSLGQGLEFLIYFQGNSAPDKSGLPSDRFSAERTGGSVSTLTIQRTQQEDSAVYLCASSFMRFGTEAFFGQGTRLTVV.

The CDR3 sequence: CSVGRIQVEAFF. CDR3 DNA: TGCAGCGTTGGGAGGATCCAAGTTGAAGCTTTCTTT. This rearrangement joins TRBV29-1 to TRBJ1-1, with D hard to call. CDR3 length equals 12 residues. Per germline, CDR1 SQVTM and CDR2 ANQGSEA. Trimming cost V 4 bases and J 7 bases, with 13 bases left between them.

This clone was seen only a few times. For the CDR3, the DNA is TGTGCCTGGAGTATCCTTAATGAGGATCAGCCCCAGCATTTT. Translated, it gives CAWSILNEDQPQHF. V usage is TRBV30 and J usage is TRBJ1-5; D is uncertain. Trimming removed 2 bases at V and 5 bases at J, with 13 bases between. CDR3 size: 14 residues. CDR1 is GTSNPN and CDR2 is SVGIG in the germline V gene (reference sequence).

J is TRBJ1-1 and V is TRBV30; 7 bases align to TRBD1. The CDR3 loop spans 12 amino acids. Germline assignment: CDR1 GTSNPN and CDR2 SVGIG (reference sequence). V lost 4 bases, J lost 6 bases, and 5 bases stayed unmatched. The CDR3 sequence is CAWNAGTAEAFF. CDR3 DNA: TGTGCCTGGAACGCCGGGACAGCTGAAGCTTTCTTT.

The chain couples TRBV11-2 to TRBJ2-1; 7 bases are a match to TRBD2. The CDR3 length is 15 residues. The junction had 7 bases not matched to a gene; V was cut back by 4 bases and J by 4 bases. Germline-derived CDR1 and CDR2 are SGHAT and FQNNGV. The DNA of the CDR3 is TGTGCCAGCAGCTCTGGGCGGGGAGGGTACAATGAGCAGTTCTTC. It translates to CASSSGRGGYNEQFF.

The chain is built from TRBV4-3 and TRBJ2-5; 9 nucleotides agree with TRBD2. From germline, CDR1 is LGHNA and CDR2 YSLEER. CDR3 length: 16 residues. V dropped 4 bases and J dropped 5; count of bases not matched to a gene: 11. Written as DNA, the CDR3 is TGCGCCAGCAGCCCGGGGAATAGCGGGAGTGTGGAGACCCAGTACTTC. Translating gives CASSPGNSGSVETQYF.

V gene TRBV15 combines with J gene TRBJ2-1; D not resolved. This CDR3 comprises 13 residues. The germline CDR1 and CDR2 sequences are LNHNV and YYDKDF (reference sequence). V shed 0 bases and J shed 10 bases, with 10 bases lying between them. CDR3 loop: CATSRDSGQEQFF. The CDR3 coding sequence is TGTGCCACCAGCAGAGATAGTGGGCAGGAGCAGTTCTTC.

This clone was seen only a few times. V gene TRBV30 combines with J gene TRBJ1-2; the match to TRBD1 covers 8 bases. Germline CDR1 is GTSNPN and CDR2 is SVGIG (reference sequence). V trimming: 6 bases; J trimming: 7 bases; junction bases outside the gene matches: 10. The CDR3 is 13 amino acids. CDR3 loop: CACTGQGQRGYTF. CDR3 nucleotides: TGTGCCTGTACTGGACAGGGCCAACGTGGCTACACCTTC.

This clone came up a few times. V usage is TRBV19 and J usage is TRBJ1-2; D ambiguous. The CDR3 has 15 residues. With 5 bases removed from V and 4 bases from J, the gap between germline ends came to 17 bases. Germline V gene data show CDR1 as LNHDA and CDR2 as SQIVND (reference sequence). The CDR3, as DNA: TGTGCCAGTAGTGCCCCCCGGCTCGGCGGCTATGGCTACACCTTC. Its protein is CASSAPRLGGYGYTF.

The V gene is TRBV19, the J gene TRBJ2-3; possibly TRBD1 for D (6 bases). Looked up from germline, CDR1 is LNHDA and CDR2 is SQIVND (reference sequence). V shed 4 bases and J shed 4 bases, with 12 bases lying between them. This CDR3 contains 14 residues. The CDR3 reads CASSNWDTADTQYF. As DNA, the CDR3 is TGTGCCAGTAGTAATTGGGACACGGCAGATACGCAGTATTTT.

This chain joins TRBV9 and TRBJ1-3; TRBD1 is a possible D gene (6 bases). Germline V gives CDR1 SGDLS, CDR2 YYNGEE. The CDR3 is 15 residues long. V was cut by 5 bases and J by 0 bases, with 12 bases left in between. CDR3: CASSPRRGSGNTIYF. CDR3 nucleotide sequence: TGTGCCAGCAGTCCTCGCAGGGGCTCTGGAAACACCATATATTTT.

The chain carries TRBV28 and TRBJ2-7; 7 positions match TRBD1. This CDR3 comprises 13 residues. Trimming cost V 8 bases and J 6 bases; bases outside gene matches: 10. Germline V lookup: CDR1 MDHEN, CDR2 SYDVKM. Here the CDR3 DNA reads TGTGCCAGCGATCCGGGACAGCGGACCGAGCAGTACTTC. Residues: CASDPGQRTEQYF.

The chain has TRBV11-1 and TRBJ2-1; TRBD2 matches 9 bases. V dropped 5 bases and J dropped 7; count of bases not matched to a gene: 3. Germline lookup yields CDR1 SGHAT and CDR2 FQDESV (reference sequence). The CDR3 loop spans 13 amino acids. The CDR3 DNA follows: TGTGCCAGCAGCCACAGCGGGGGGAATGAGCAGTTCTTC. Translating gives CASSHSGGNEQFF.

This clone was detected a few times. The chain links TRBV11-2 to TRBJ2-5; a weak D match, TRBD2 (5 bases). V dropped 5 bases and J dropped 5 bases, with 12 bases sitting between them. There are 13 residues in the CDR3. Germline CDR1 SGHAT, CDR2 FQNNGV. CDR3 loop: CASSPGRPETQYF. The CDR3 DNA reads TGTGCCAGCAGCCCGGGAAGGCCCGAGACCCAGTACTTC.

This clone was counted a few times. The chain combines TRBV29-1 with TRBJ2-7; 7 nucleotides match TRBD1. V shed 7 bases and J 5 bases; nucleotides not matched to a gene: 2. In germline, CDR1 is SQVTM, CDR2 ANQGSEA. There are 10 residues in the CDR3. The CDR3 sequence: CSAGQDEQYF. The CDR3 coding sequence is TGCAGCGCTGGACAGGACGAGCAGTACTTC.

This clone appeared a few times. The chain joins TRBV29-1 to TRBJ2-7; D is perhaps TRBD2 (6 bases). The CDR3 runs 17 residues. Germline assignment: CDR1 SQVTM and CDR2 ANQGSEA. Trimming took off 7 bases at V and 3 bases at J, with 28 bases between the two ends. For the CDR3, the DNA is TGCAGCGCTGATGGAGGGGAGAGTATTCCCTCCTGCTACGAGCAGTACTTC. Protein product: CSADGGESIPSCYEQYF.

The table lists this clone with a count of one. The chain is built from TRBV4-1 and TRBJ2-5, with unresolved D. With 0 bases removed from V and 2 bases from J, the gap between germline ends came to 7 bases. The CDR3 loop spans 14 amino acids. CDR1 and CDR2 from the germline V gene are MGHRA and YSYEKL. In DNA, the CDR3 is TGCGCCAGCAGCCAAGACCCGAGACAAGAGACCCAGTACTTC. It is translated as CASSQDPRQETQYF.

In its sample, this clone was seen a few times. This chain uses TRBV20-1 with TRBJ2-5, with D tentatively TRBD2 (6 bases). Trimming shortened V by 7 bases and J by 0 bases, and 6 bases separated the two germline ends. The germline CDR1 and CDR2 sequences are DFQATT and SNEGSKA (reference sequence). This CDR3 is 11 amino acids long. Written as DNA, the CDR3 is TGCAGTGGGGACTACCAAGAGACCCAGTACTTC. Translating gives CSGDYQETQYF.

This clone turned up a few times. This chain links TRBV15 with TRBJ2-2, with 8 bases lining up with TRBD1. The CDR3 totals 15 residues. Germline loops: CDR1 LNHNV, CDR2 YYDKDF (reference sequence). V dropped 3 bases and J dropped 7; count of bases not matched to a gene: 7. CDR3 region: CATSSRQGNVGELFF. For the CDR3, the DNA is TGTGCCACCAGCAGCCGACAGGGGAATGTCGGGGAGCTGTTTTTT.